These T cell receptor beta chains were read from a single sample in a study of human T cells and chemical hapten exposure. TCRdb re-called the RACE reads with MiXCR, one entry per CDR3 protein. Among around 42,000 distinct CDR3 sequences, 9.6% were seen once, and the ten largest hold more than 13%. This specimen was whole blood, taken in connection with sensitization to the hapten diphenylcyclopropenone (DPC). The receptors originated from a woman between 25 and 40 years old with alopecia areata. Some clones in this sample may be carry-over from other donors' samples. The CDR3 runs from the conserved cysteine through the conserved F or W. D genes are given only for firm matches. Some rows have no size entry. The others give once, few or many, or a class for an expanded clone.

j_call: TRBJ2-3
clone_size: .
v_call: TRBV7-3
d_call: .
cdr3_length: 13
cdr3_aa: CASSSLVRDTQYF
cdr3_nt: TGTGCCAGCAGCTCCTTGGTGAGAGATACGCAGTATTTT

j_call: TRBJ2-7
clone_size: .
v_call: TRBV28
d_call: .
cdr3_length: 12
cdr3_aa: CASGSLKLEQYF
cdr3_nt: TGTGCCAGCGGATCGCTTAAGTTGGAGCAGTACTTC

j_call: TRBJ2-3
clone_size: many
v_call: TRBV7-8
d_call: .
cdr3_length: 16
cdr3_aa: CASSSVVSGGTDTQYF
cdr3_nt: TGTGCCAGCAGCTCCGTAGTATCAGGGGGCACAGATACGCAGTATTTT

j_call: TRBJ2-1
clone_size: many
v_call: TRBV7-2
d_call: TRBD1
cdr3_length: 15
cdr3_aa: CASNMARTGVNEQFF
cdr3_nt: TGTGCCAGCAATATGGCCAGGACAGGGGTCAATGAGCAGTTCTTC

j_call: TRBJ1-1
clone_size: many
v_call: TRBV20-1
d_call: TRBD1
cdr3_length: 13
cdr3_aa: CSARRPGGTEAFF
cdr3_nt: TGCAGTGCTAGACGACCAGGGGGGACTGAAGCTTTCTTT

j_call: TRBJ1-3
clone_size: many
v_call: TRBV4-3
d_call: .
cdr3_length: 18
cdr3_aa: CASSQVWALRDTGNTIYF
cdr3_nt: TGCGCCAGCAGCCAAGTTTGGGCCCTCAGGGACACTGGAAACACCATATATTTT

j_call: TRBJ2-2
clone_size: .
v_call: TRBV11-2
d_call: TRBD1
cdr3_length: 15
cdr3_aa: CASSSTGVNTGELFF
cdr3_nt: TGTGCCAGCAGCTCGACAGGGGTTAACACCGGGGAGCTGTTTTTT

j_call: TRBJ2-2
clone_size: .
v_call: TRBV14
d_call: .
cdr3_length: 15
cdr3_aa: CASSRLTGDTGELFF
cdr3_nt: TGTGCCAGCAGCCGATTGACGGGGGACACCGGGGAGCTGTTTTTT

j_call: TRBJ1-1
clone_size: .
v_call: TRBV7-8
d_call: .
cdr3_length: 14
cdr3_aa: CASGETGGSTEAFF
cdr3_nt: TGTGCCAGCGGCGAAACGGGGGGAAGCACTGAAGCTTTCTTT

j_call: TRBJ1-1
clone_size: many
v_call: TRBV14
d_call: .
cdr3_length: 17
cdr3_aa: CASSQYPPGRMNTEAFF
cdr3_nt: TGTGCCAGCAGCCAGTACCCTCCGGGACGGATGAACACTGAAGCTTTCTTT

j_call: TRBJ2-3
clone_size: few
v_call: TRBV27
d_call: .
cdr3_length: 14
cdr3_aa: CASSFRFGSDTQYF
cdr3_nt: TGTGCCAGCAGTTTCCGGTTTGGGTCAGATACGCAGTATTTT

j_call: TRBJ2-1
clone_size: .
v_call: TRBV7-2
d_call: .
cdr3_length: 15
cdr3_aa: CASSLEGSSYNEQFF
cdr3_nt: TGTGCCAGCAGCTTAGAGGGGAGCTCCTACAATGAGCAGTTCTTC

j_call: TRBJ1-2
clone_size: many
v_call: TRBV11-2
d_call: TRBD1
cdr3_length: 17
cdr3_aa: CASSPSGTGPSGYGYTF
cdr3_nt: TGTGCCAGCAGCCCGTCCGGGACAGGGCCGTCCGGCTATGGCTACACCTTC

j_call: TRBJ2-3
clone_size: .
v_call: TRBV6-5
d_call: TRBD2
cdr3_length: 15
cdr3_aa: CASSLQAGGTDTQYF
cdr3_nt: TGTGCCAGCAGTTTACAGGCGGGGGGCACAGATACGCAGTATTTT

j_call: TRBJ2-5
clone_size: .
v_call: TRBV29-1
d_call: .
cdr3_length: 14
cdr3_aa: CSVGASAGGETQYF
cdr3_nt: TGCAGCGTTGGGGCCTCCGCGGGTGGAGAGACCCAGTACTTC

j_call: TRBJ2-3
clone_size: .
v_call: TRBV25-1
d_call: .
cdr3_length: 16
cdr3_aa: CASSEYGGAPTDTQYF
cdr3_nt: TGTGCCAGCAGTGAATATGGGGGAGCCCCCACAGATACGCAGTATTTT

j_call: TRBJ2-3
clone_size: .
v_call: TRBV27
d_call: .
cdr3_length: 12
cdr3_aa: CASSPSTDTQYF
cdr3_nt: TGTGCCAGCAGTCCCAGCACAGATACGCAGTATTTT

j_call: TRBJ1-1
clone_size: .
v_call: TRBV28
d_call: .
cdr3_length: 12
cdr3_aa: CATSLGNTEAFF
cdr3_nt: TGTGCCACCAGCCTGGGGAACACTGAAGCTTTCTTT

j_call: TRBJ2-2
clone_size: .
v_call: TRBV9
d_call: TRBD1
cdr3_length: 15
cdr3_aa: CASSVGGRGIRELFF
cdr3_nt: TGTGCCAGCAGCGTAGGAGGCAGGGGGATCAGGGAGCTGTTTTTT

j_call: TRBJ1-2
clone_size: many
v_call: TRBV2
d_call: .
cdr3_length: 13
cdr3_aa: CASREQGFYGYTF
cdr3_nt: TGTGCCAGCAGAGAACAGGGCTTCTATGGCTACACCTTC

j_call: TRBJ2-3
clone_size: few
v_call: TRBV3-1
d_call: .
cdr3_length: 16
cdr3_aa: CASSPHGAGNTDTQYF
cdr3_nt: TGTGCCAGCAGCCCGCACGGGGCGGGGAACACAGATACGCAGTATTTT

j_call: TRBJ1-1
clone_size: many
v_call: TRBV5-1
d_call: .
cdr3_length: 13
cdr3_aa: CASSLPGSTEAFF
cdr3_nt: TGCGCCAGCAGCTTGCCGGGGAGCACTGAAGCTTTCTTT

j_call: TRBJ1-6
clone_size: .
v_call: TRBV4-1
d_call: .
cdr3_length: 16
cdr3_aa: CASSRRDDLLDSPLHF
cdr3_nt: TGCGCCAGCAGCCGAAGGGACGATCTGTTGGATTCACCCCTCCACTTT